These T cell receptor beta chains were read from a single sample in a study of cytomegalovirus exposure and HLA in healthy donors. Clones were read by immunoSEQ multiplex PCR, and TCRdb kept only the in-frame ones, dropping some. The sample carries around 190,000 clones, roughly 9.5% recorded once. Sequencing input: PBMCs. These receptors came from a woman under 40 in good health and CMV-seropositive. Each CDR3 is given with its conserved first and last residue. Fields, in order: V gene, clone size, J gene, D gene, CDR3 DNA, CDR3 protein. D genes are given only for firm matches. The size entry is marked missing in some rows and otherwise reads once, few, many or a size class.

>TRBV30|NA|TRBJ1-2|NA
TGTGCCTGGAGTGTAAAGGGCAGGGGTTCAGTTGGCTACACCTTC
CAWSVKGRGSVGYTF
>TRBV7-2|NA|TRBJ2-7|TRBD2
TGTGCCAGCAGAAAAGTGGCGGGAGGGCCTAAAGAGCAGTACTTC
CASRKVAGGPKEQYF
>TRBV5-6|NA|TRBJ2-7|NA
TGTGCCAGCAGCTTGGGGTGGGGGCCCTACGAGCAGTACTTC
CASSLGWGPYEQYF
>TRBV18|few|TRBJ2-7|TRBD1
TGTGCCAGCTCGCTACAGGGGTTGAGAAACGAGCAGTACTTC
CASSLQGLRNEQYF
>TRBV6-5|NA|TRBJ2-2|NA
TGTGCCAGCAGTTACGGGCCAGGGAAATACACCGGGGAGCTGTTTTTT
CASSYGPGKYTGELFF
>TRBV2|NA|TRBJ2-6|NA
TGTGCCAGCAGCCCCGACAGGACTGGGGCCAACGTCCTGACTTTC
CASSPDRTGANVLTF
>TRBV21-1|few|TRBJ2-7|NA
TGTGCCAGCAGCAACAAGGGGGCAATAGCCGACGAAAAAACCTACGAGCAGTACTTC
CASSNKGAIADEKTYEQYF
>TRBV19|NA|TRBJ1-4|TRBD1
TGTGCCAGTAGTCTAGACAGGGGGCTTAATGAAAAACTGTTTTTT
CASSLDRGLNEKLFF
>TRBV5-6|few|TRBJ1-5|TRBD1
TGTGCCAGCAGCTTGGGACAGGGACGGGACCAGCCCCAGCATTTT
CASSLGQGRDQPQHF
>TRBV7-2|few|TRBJ1-4|NA
TGTGCCAGCAGTGAGGCTAATGAAAAACTGTTTTTT
CASSEANEKLFF
>TRBV5-1|NA|TRBJ1-1|NA
TGCGCCAGCAGTCCCTGGACAGACACTGAAGCTTTCTTT
CASSPWTDTEAFF
>TRBV20-1|NA|TRBJ2-3|NA
TGCAGTGCTACAGGGGCAGATACGCAGTATTTT
CSATGADTQYF
>TRBV6-1|NA|TRBJ1-5|NA
TGTGCCAGCAGTGGTCGAGGGGGTTCTCAGCCCCAGCATTTT
CASSGRGGSQPQHF
>TRBV6-5|NA|TRBJ2-5|TRBD2
TGTGCCAGCAGTTACTCACTAGCGGTACAAGAGACCCAGTACTTC
CASSYSLAVQETQYF
>TRBV5-1|NA|TRBJ2-3|NA
TGCGCCAGCAGCTTAGCGGGTTACACAGATACGCAGTATTTT
CASSLAGYTDTQYF
>TRBV29-1|few|TRBJ2-7|NA
TGCAGCGTTGAAGTGGGCGGACACTTATACTACGAGCAGTACTTT
CSVEVGGHLYYEQYF
>TRBV5-1|NA|TRBJ2-5|NA
TGCGCCAGCAGCTTAACCAATGGGCCCCAAGAGACCCAGTACTTC
CASSLTNGPQETQYF
>TRBV7-6|few|TRBJ2-2|NA
TGTGCCAGCAGCTTGGGACTCAACACCGGGGAGCTGTTTTTT
CASSLGLNTGELFF
>TRBV19|NA|TRBJ1-2|TRBD1
TGTGCCAGTAGACCGCGACAGGGGATATTCGGTGGCTACACCTTC
CASRPRQGIFGGYTF
>TRBV27|few|TRBJ2-7|TRBD2
TGTGCCAGCAGTTCCCTGACTAGCGGGAGACTCTACGAGCAGTACTTC
CASSSLTSGRLYEQYF
>TRBV19|few|TRBJ2-7|NA
TGTGCCAGTAGTGTGGAGCTTTCAACATCCTACGAGCAGTACTTC
CASSVELSTSYEQYF
>TRBV7-3|NA|TRBJ2-7|NA
TGTGCCAGCAGCTTTTCCGGGAAGAGCGAGCAGTACTTC
CASSFSGKSEQYF
>TRBV30|few|TRBJ2-7|TRBD2
TGTGCCTGGGGACTAGCGGAGTTCTCTTACTTC
CAWGLAEFSYF
>TRBV30|few|TRBJ1-1|NA
TGTGCCTGGACCAACGGGGGGGGCTGGGGCACTGAAGCTTTCTTT
CAWTNGGGWGTEAFF
>TRBV9|NA|TRBJ1-1|NA
TGTGCCAGCAGCCCGAGGGGGGGCCCTGAAGCTTTCTTT
CASSPRGGPEAFF
>TRBV11-2|NA|TRBJ2-7|NA
TGTGCCAGCAGCTTGTATCCAAAGGGGGTTTACGAGCAGTACTTC
CASSLYPKGVYEQYF
>TRBV9|NA|TRBJ1-5|NA
TGTGCCAGCAGCCCAGACTTAGGACAAGCTAATCAGCCCCAGCATTTT
CASSPDLGQANQPQHF
>TRBV5-1|few|TRBJ2-3|NA
TGCGCCAGCAGCTCATCCGGGATTCCCACAGATACGCAGTATTTT
CASSSSGIPTDTQYF
>TRBV4-1|few|TRBJ1-3|NA
TGCGCCAGCAGCCAAGTGGATGAGGCGTTTGGAAACACCATATATTTT
CASSQVDEAFGNTIYF
>TRBV19|NA|TRBJ2-1|TRBD2
TGTGCCAGTAGGAGGAGGTGGGAGGGCTACAATGAGCAGTTCTTC
CASRRRWEGYNEQFF
>TRBV2|few|TRBJ2-3|TRBD2
TGTGCCAGCACACTAGCGAACCCCTTTAGCACAGATACGCAGTATTTT
CASTLANPFSTDTQYF
>TRBV2|NA|TRBJ2-3|TRBD2
TGTGCCAGCAGTGAAGTCGGCGGGAGCCTGAATACGCAGTATTTT
CASSEVGGSLNTQYF
>TRBV11-2|once|TRBJ2-1|NA
TGTGCCAGCAGCTTATATCGTAGCGTAAGTCACTACAATGAGCAGTTCTTC
CASSLYRSVSHYNEQFF
>TRBV11-2|once|TRBJ2-2|TRBD2
TGTGCCAGCGGAGCGGGAGTGAACACCGGGGAGCTGTTTTTT
CASGAGVNTGELFF
>TRBV6-1|NA|TRBJ2-2|NA
TGTGCCAGCAACCGTTTCAGGGTAACAGGGGAGCTGTTTTTT
CASNRFRVTGELFF
>TRBV2|few|TRBJ2-1|NA
TGTGCCAGCAGACCAGGGTGGGAGCAGTTCTTC
CASRPGWEQFF
>TRBV10-2|NA|TRBJ2-7|TRBD1
TGCGCCAGCACAGGACAGGGTGGGTACGAGCAGTACTTC
CASTGQGGYEQYF
>TRBV30|few|TRBJ2-3|NA
TGTGCCTGGAGTGTTGGAGGAGATACGCAGTATTTT
CAWSVGGDTQYF
>TRBV10-2|few|TRBJ2-7|TRBD2
TGCGCCAGCAGTGAGACCTTAGCGGGAGTAGGCGAGCAGTACTTC
CASSETLAGVGEQYF
>TRBV5-1|few|TRBJ2-1|TRBD2
TGCGCCAGCAGCTTGGGGTTAGCGGGGTACAATGAGCAGTTCTTC
CASSLGLAGYNEQFF
>TRBV6-5|few|TRBJ1-4|NA
TGTGCCAGCAGTTACTCGGCAGGGCCTGGTGGAGAAAAACTGTTTTTT
CASSYSAGPGGEKLFF
>TRBV10-1|few|TRBJ1-5|NA
TGCGCCAGCAGTGGACAGAACAATCAGCCCCAGCATTTT
CASSGQNNQPQHF
>TRBV18|few|TRBJ2-7|TRBD2
TGTGCCAGCTCACCGACTAGCGGGAGGGGGGTCGAGCAGTACTTC
CASSPTSGRGVEQYF
>TRBV5-6|NA|TRBJ1-5|NA
TGTGCCAGCAGCTTGGGGGGGCTGGGGGTGAGTCAGCCCCAGCATTTT
CASSLGGLGVSQPQHF
>TRBV7-6|few|TRBJ2-1|TRBD2
TGTGCCAGCAGCTTAAGGACTAGAGTAGGAAGGAATGAGCAGTTCTTC
CASSLRTRVGRNEQFF
>TRBV15|few|TRBJ1-4|TRBD1
TGTGCCACCAGCAGGTACTCCACAGGGGAAGAAAAACTGTTTTTT
CATSRYSTGEEKLFF
>TRBV13|few|TRBJ2-5|TRBD1
TGTGCCAGCAGCTTAGGCCATCGGACAGGGGGAGAGACCCAGTACTTC
CASSLGHRTGGETQYF
>TRBV6-1|NA|TRBJ2-3|NA
TGTGCCAGCAGTGGGCAGGGACTTAGCACAGATACGCAGTATTTT
CASSGQGLSTDTQYF
>TRBV2|few|TRBJ1-1|NA
TGTGCCAGCAGTGAAGGTAGACAGTACACTGAAGCTTTCTTT
CASSEGRQYTEAFF
>TRBV11-2|few|TRBJ2-5|NA
TGTGCCAGCAGCCAGAGGCAGACCCAGTACTTC
CASSQRQTQYF
>TRBV10-3|few|TRBJ2-3|NA
TGTGCCATCAGTGAGCCCCGGGACTTTAGGACAGATACGCAGTATTTT
CAISEPRDFRTDTQYF
>TRBV7-9|few|TRBJ1-4|NA
TGTGCCAGCAGCCTAGACAGGACAACTAATGAAAAGCTGTTTTTT
CASSLDRTTNEKLFF
>TRBV19|few|TRBJ2-2|NA
TGTGCCAGTACTCCAACCTACGGGGAGCTGTTTTTT
CASTPTYGELFF